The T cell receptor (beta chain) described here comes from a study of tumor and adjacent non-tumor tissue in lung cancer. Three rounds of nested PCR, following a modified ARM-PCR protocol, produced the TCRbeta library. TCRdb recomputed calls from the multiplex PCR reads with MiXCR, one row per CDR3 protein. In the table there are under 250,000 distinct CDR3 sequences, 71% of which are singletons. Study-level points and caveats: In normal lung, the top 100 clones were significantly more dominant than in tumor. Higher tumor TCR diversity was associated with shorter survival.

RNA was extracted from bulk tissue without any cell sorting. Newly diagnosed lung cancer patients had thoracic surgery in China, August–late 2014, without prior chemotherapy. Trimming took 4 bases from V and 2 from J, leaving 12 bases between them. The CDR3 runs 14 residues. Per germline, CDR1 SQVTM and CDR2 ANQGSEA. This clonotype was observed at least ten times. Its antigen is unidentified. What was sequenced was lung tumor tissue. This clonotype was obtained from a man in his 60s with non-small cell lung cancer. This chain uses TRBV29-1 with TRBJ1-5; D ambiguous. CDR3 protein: CSVVFGLGNQPQHF. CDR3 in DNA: TGCAGCGTTGTGTTCGGACTTGGCAATCAGCCCCAGCATTTT. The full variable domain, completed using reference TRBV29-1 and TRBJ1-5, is SAVISQKPSRDICQRGTSLTIQCQVDSQVTMMFWYRQQPGQSLTLIATANQGSEATYESGFVIDKFPISRPNLTFSTLTVSNMSPEDSSIYLCSVVFGLGNQPQHFGDGTRLSIL.